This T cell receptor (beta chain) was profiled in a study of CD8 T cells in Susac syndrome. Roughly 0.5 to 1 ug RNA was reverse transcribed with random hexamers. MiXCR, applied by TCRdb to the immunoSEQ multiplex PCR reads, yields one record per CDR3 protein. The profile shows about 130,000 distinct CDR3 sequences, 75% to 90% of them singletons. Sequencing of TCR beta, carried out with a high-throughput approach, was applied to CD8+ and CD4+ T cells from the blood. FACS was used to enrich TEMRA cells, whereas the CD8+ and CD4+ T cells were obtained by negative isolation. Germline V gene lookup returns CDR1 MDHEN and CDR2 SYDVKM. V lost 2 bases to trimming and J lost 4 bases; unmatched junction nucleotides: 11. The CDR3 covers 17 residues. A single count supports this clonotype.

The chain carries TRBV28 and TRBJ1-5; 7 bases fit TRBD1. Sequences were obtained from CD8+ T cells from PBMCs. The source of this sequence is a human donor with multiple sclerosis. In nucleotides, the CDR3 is TGTGCCAGCAGTTTAAAAATCGGGACAGAAGAGAATCAGCCCCAGCATTTT. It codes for CASSLKIGTEENQPQHF. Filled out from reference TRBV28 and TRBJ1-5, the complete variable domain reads DVKVTQSSRYLVKRTGEKVFLECVQDMDHENMFWYRQDPGLGLRLIYFSYDVKMKEKGDIPEGYSVSREKKERFSLILESASTNQTSMYLCASSLKIGTEENQPQHFGDGTRLSIL.